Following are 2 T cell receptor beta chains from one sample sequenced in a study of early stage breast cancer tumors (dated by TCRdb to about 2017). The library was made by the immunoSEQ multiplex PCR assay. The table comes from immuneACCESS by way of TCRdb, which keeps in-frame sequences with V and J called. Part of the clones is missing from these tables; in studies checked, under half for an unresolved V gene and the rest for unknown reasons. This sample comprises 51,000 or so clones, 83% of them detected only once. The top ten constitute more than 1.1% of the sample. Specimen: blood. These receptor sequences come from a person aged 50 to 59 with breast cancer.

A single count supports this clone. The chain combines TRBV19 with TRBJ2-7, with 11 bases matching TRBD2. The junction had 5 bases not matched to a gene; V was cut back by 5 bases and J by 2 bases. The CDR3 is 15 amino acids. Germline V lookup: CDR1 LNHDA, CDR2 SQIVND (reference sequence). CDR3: CASSPGLAEPYEQYF. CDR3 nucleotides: TGTGCCAGTAGTCCGGGACTAGCGGAACCCTACGAGCAGTACTTC.

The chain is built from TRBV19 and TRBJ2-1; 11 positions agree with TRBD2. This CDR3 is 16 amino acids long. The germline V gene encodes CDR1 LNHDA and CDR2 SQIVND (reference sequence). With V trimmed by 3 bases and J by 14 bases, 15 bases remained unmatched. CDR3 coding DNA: TGTGCCAGTAGTATTCGACTAGCGGGACCCTCATTCGAGGAGTTCTTC. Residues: CASSIRLAGPSFEEFF.